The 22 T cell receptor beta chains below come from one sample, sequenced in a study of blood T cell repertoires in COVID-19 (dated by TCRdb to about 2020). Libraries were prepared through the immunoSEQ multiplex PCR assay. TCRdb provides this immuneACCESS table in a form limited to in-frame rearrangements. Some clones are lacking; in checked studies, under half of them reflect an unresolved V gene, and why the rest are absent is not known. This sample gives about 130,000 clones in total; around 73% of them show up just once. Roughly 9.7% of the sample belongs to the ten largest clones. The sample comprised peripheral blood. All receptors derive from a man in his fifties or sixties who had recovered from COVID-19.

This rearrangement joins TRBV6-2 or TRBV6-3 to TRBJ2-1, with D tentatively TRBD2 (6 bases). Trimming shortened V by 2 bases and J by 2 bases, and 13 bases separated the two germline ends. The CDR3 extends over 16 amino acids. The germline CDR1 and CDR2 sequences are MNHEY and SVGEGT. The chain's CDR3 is CASSYPPRGAYNEQFF. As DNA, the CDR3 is TGTGCCAGCAGTTACCCCCCGCGGGGCGCCTACAATGAGCAGTTCTTC.

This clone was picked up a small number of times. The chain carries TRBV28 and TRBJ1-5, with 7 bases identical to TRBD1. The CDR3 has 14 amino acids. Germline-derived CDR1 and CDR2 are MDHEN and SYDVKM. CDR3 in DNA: TGTGCAGCCGGGCTTGGGACAGACAATCAGCCCCAGCATTTT. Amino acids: CAAGLGTDNQPQHF.

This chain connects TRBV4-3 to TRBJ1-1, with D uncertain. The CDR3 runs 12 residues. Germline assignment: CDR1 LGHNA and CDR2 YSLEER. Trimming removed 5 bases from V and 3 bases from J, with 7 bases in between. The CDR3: CASSNRDTEAFF. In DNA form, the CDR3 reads TGCGCCAGCAGCAACCGGGACACTGAAGCTTTCTTT.

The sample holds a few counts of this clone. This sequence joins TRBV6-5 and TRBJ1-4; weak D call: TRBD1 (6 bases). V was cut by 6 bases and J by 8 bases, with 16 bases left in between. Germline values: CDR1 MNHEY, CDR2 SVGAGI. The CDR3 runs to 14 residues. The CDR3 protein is CASRPPGEREKLFF. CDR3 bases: TGTGCCAGCAGACCACCAGGGGAGAGGGAAAAACTGTTTTTT.

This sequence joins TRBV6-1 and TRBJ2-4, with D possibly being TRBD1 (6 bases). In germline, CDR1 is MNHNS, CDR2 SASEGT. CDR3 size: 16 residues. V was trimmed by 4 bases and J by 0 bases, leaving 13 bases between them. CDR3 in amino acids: CASSVGTPLAKNIQYF. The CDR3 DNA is TGTGCCAGCAGTGTAGGGACACCACTAGCCAAAAACATTCAGTACTTC.

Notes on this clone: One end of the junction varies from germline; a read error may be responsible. The CDR3 region has the DNA TGTGCCAGCCGTGAATGGAGTCAAAACATTCAGTACTTC. Translated: CASREWSQNIQYF. The chain combines TRBV2 with TRBJ2-4, with D unclear. The CDR3 has 13 amino acids. The germline gives CDR1 SNHLY, CDR2 FYNNEI. The whole variable domain, remainder taken from reference TRBV2 and TRBJ2-4, is EPEVTQTPSHQVTQMGQEVILRCVPISNHLYFYWYRQILGQKVEFLVSFYNNEISEKSEIFDDQFSVERPDGSNFTLKIRSTKLEDSAMYFCASREWSQNIQYFGAGTRLSVL.

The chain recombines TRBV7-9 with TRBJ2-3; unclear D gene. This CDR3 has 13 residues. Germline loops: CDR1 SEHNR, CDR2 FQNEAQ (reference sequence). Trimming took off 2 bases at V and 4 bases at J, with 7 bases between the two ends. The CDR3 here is CASSLSSADTQYF. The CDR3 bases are TGTGCCAGCAGCTTAAGCAGCGCAGATACGCAGTATTTT.

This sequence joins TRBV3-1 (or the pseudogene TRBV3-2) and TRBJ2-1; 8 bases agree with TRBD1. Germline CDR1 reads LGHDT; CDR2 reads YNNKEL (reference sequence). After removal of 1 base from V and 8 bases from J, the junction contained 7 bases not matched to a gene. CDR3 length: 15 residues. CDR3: CASSQGPGGYHEQFF. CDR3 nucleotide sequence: TGTGCCAGCAGCCAAGGGCCAGGGGGCTATCATGAGCAGTTCTTC.

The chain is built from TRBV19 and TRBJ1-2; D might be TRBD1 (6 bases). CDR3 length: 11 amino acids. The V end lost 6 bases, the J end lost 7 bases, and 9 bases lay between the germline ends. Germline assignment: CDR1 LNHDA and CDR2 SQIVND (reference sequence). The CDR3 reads CASSHRAGYTF. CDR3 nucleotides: TGTGCCAGTAGCCACAGGGCTGGCTACACCTTC.

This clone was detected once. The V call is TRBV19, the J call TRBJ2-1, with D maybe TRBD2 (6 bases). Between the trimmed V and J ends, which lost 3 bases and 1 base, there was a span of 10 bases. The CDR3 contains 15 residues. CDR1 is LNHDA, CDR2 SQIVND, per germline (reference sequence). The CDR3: CASSMSGGSYNEQFF. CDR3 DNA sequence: TGTGCCAGTAGTATGAGTGGGGGGTCCTACAATGAGCAGTTCTTC.

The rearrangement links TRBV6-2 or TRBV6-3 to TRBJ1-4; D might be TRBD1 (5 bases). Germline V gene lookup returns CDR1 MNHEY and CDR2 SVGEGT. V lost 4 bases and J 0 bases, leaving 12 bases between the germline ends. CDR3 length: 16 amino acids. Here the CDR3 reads CASSSLRGATNEKLFF. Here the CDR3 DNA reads TGTGCCAGCAGTTCCCTCCGGGGGGCAACTAATGAAAAACTGTTTTTT.

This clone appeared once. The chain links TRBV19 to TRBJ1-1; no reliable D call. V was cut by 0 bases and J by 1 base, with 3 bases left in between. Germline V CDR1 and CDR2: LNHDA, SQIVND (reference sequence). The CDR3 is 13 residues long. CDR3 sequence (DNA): TGTGCCAGTAGTATAGACGGGAACACTGAAGCTTTCTTT. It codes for CASSIDGNTEAFF. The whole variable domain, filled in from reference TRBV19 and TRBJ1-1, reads DGGITQSPKYLFRKEGQNVTLSCEQNLNHDAMYWYRQDPGQGLRLIYYSQIVNDFQKGDIAEGYSVSREKKESFPLTVTSAQKNPTAFYLCASSIDGNTEAFFGQGTRLTVV.

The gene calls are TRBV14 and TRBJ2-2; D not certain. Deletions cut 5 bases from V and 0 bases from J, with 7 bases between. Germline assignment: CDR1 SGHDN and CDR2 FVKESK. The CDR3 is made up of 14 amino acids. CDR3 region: CASSTHSNTGELFF. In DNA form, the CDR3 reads TGTGCCAGCAGCACTCACTCGAACACCGGGGAGCTGTTTTTT.

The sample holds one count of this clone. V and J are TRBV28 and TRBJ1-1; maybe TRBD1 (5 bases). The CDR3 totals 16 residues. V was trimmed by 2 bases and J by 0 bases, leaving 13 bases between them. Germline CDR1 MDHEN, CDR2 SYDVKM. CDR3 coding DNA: TGTGCCAGCAGTTTACCCGGACAAATCATGAACACTGAAGCTTTCTTT. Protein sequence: CASSLPGQIMNTEAFF.

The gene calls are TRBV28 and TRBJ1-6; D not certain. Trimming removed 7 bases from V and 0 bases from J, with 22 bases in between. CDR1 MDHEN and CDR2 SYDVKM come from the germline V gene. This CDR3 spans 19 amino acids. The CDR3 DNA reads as TGTGCCAGCAACCGACCGAGGGTAGGCCACGGCTCCTATAATTCACCCCTCCACTTT. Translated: CASNRPRVGHGSYNSPLHF.

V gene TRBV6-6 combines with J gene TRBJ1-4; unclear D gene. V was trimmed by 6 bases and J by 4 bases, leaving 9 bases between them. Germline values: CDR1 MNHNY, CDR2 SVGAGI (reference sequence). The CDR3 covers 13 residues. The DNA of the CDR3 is TGTGCCAGCAGCTTTACTGGTAATGAAAAACTGTTTTTT. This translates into CASSFTGNEKLFF.

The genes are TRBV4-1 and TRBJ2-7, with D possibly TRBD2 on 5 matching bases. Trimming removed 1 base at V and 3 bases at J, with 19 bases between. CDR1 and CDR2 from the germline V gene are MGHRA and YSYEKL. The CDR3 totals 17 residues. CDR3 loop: CASSQGSSPTLFYEQYF. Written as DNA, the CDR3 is TGCGCCAGCAGCCAAGGGTCTAGCCCCACCTTATTCTACGAGCAGTACTTC.

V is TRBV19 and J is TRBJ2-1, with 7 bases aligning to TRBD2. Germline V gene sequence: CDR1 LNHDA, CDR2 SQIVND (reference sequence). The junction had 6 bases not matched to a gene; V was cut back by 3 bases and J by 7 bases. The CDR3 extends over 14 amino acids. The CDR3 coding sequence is TGTGCCAGTAGTATCCGGACTAGTTCAAATGAGCAGTTCTTC. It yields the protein CASSIRTSSNEQFF.

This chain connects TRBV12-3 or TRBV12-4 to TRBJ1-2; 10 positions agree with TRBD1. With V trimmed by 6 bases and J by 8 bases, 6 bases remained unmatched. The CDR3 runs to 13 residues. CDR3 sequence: CASRSGTGEGYTF. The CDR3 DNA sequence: TGTGCCAGCAGGTCCGGGACAGGGGAGGGCTACACCTTC.

CDR3 sequence (DNA): TGTGCCAGCAGCTTAGCTAGCGGGAGCTCCTACAATGAGCAGTTCTTC. Translating gives CASSLASGSSYNEQFF. The chain carries TRBV7-2 and TRBJ2-1; TRBD2 agrees at 9 bases. With 0 bases clipped from V and 0 bases from J, the junction kept 0 bases outside the gene matches. Germline V CDR1 and CDR2: SGHTA, FQGNSA. This CDR3 region has 16 residues.

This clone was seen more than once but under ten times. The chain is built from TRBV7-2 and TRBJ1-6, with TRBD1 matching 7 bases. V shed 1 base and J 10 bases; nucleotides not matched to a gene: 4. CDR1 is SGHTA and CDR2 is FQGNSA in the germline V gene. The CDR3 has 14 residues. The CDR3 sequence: CASSLEGAGSPLHF. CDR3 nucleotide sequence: TGTGCCAGCAGCTTAGAGGGGGCAGGATCACCCCTCCACTTT.

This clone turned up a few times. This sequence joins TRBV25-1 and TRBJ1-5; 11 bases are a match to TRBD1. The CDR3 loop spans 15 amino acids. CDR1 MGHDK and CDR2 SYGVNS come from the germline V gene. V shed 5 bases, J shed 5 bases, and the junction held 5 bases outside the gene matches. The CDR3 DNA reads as TGTGCCAGCAGTCCAGGGGGACAGGGGGATCAGCCCCAGCATTTT. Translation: CASSPGGQGDQPQHF.